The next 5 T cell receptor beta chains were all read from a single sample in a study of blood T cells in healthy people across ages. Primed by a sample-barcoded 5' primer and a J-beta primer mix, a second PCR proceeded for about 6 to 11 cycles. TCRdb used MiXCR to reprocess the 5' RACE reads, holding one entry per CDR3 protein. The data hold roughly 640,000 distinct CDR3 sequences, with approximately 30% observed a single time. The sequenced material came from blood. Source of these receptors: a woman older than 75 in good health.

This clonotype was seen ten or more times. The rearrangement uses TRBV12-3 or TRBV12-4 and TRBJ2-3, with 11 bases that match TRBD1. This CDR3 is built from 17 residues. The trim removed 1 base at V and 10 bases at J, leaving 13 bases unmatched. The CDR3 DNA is TGTGCCAGCAGTTTAGGCATACCCGGGACAGGGGGGCAAGCGCAGTATTTT. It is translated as CASSLGIPGTGGQAQYF.

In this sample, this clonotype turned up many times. This chain's CDR3 is CASSLESSLADTQYF. The CDR3 DNA is TGCGCCAGCAGCTTGGAGTCCAGCTTGGCGGATACGCAGTATTTT. The V call is TRBV5-1, the J call TRBJ2-3; D remains ambiguous. From germline, CDR1 is SGHRS and CDR2 YFSETQ. The CDR3 spans 15 residues. V shed 0 bases and J shed 6 bases, with 14 bases lying between them.

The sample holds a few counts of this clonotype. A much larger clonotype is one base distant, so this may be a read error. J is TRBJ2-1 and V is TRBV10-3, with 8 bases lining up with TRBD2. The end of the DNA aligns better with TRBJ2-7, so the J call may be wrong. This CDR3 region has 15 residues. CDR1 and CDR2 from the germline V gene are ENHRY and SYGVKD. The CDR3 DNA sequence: TGTGCCATCAGCGCCACCGGGGGGGGCTACAATGAGCAGTACTTC. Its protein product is CAISATGGGYNEQYF.

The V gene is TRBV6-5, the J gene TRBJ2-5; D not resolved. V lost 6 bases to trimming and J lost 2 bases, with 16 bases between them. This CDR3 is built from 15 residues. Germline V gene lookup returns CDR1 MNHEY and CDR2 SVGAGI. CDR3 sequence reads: CASRAFWEGQETQYF. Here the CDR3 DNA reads TGTGCCAGCAGAGCGTTTTGGGAAGGACAAGAGACCCAGTACTTC.

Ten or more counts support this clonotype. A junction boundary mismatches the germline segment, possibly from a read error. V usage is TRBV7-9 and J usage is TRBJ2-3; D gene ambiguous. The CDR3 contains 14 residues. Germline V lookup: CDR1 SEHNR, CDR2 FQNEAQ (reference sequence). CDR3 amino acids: CASSRTASTDTQYF. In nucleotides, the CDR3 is TGCGCCAGCAGCCGGACGGCTAGCACAGATACGCAGTATTTT. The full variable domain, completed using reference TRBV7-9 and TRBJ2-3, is DTGVSQNPRHKITKRGQNVTFRCDPISEHNRLYWYRQTLGQGPEFLTYFQNEAQLEKSRLLSDRFSAERPKGSFSTLEIQRTEQGDSAMYLCASSRTASTDTQYFGPGTRLTVL.